The 14 T cell receptor beta chains reported below all come from one sample, sequenced in a study of cytomegalovirus exposure and HLA in healthy donors. The repertoire was sequenced with immunoSEQ multiplex PCR; TCRdb's copy has only in-frame clones and lacks some. The table includes about 160,000 clones, about nine tenths detected once. Material: PBMCs. These receptors were obtained from a man aged 18 to 35 in good health and CMV-seropositive.

The V call is TRBV29-1, the J call TRBJ2-1, with 7 bases matching TRBD2. The germline V gene has CDR1 SQVTM and CDR2 ANQGSEA. V dropped 1 base and J dropped 5; count of bases not matched to a gene: 8. The CDR3 has 15 amino acids. The CDR3 DNA sequence: TGCAGCGTTGAAGGGGGGGGAGCGAACCACAATGAGCAGTTCTTC. Translated: CSVEGGGANHNEQFF.

V and J are TRBV18 and TRBJ1-2; possibly TRBD1 for D (5 bases). The CDR3 is 14 residues long. The V end was cut by 3 bases, the J end by 4 bases, with 12 bases between. Germline V lookup: CDR1 KGHSH, CDR2 LQKENI. The CDR3 sequence: CASSPTREGYGYTF. The CDR3 bases are TGTGCCAGCTCACCGACCAGGGAGGGCTATGGCTACACCTTC.

V usage is TRBV9 and J usage is TRBJ1-2; D is perhaps TRBD1 (5 bases). In germline, CDR1 is SGDLS, CDR2 YYNGEE. The CDR3 is 14 residues long. V was pared by 5 bases and J by 7 bases, with 18 bases between. The CDR3 nucleotides are TGTGCCAGCAGTGGCGGGGCACACGCAGGTGGCTACACCTTC. Amino acid sequence: CASSGGAHAGGYTF.

J is TRBJ2-3 and V is TRBV10-3; TRBD2 agrees at 13 bases. The germline CDR1 and CDR2 sequences are ENHRY and SYGVKD. Trimming removed 7 bases from V and 3 bases from J; junction bases left unmatched: 10. There are 17 residues in the CDR3. CDR3 nucleotides: TGTGCCATCAACGGACTAGCGGGAGAAATGGAGACAGATACGCAGTATTTT. This sequence encodes CAINGLAGEMETDTQYF.

The rearrangement joins TRBV10-3 to TRBJ2-7; TRBD2 agrees at 12 bases. J gave up 2 bases and V 0 bases, and 5 bases lay outside the gene matches. The CDR3 is 17 amino acids. Germline values: CDR1 ENHRY, CDR2 SYGVKD. CDR3 sequence reads: CAISESASGRAPYEQYF. DNA for the CDR3: TGTGCCATCAGTGAGTCCGCTAGCGGGAGGGCCCCCTACGAGCAGTACTTC.

This chain links TRBV5-6 with TRBJ2-7; 10 nucleotides match TRBD2. Germline lookup yields CDR1 SGHDT and CDR2 YYEEEE. The CDR3 covers 19 residues. V lost 4 bases, J lost 0 bases, and 16 bases stayed unmatched. The CDR3: CASSRRSSGSPGSSYEQYF. CDR3 DNA sequence: TGTGCCAGCAGCCGGCGATCTAGCGGGAGCCCAGGCAGCTCCTACGAGCAGTACTTC.

CDR3 nucleotides: TGTGCCAGTAGCCGACAGGGGGATGTCAACGAGCAGTACTTC. Translation: CASSRQGDVNEQYF. This chain connects TRBV19 to TRBJ2-7; 9 nucleotides align to TRBD1. Germline V lookup: CDR1 LNHDA, CDR2 SQIVND (reference sequence). The CDR3 contains 14 residues. V was clipped by 6 bases and J by 5 bases; unmatched bases: 8.

In this sample, this clone turned up a few times. The chain combines TRBV7-9 with TRBJ2-1; possible D gene TRBD1, 6 bases. The ends were cut back, 1 base at V and 10 bases at J, with 14 bases in the middle. The CDR3 has 14 residues. Germline assignment: CDR1 SEHNR and CDR2 FQNEAQ (reference sequence). CDR3 region: CASSLEVLGQEQFF. DNA of the CDR3: TGTGCCAGCAGCTTAGAGGTCCTAGGACAGGAGCAGTTCTTC.

This rearrangement joins TRBV9 to TRBJ2-1, with 12 bases aligning to TRBD2. The CDR3 sequence is 15 residues long. CDR1 and CDR2 from the germline V gene are SGDLS and YYNGEE. V trimming: 4 bases; J trimming: 7 bases; junction bases outside the gene matches: 6. The CDR3 nucleotides read TGTGCCAGCAGCACTAGCGGGAGGTTGGTAAATGAGCAGTTCTTC. Encoded protein: CASSTSGRLVNEQFF.

This clone was recorded many times. The rearrangement links TRBV5-1 to TRBJ1-1; D not certain. Per the germline V gene, CDR1 is SGHRS and CDR2 is YFSETQ. The CDR3 spans 13 residues. The V end lost 0 bases, the J end lost 5 bases, and 8 bases lay between the germline ends. CDR3 amino acids: CASSLGAGTEAFF. The CDR3 DNA is TGCGCCAGCAGCTTGGGAGCCGGTACTGAAGCTTTCTTT.

This chain links TRBV7-9 with TRBJ2-1; 7 nucleotides align to TRBD1. The junction had 16 bases not matched to a gene; V was cut back by 5 bases and J by 0 bases. This CDR3 is built from 19 residues. Germline V gene lookup returns CDR1 SEHNR and CDR2 FQNEAQ (reference sequence). The CDR3 is CASSPTFKRTGSSYNEQFF. DNA for the CDR3: TGTGCCAGCAGCCCCACCTTTAAAAGGACAGGTAGCTCCTACAATGAGCAGTTCTTC.

The gene calls are TRBV11-3 and TRBJ2-7; tentative D call: TRBD1 (6 bases). The CDR3 has 12 residues. The V and J ends lost 10 bases and 0 bases respectively, with 10 bases between them. Germline assignment: CDR1 SGHNT and CDR2 YENEEA. The CDR3 reads CATSDSSYEQYF. CDR3 DNA sequence: TGTGCCACCTCGGACAGCTCCTACGAGCAGTACTTC.

This chain joins TRBV4-2 and TRBJ2-2; 8 nucleotides match TRBD2. CDR3 length: 17 residues. The germline V gene encodes CDR1 LGHNA and CDR2 YNFKEQ. Trimming took 0 bases from V and 4 from J; bases not matched to a gene: 7. Here the CDR3 reads CASSQEGTRSLTGELFF. The DNA for the CDR3 is TGTGCCAGCAGCCAAGAGGGGACTAGGTCTCTCACCGGGGAGCTGTTTTTT.

DNA of the CDR3: TGTGCCAGCAGCCTGACTAGTTTTGAGCAGTTCTTC. It yields the protein CASSLTSFEQFF. V and J are TRBV5-4 and TRBJ2-1, with D perhaps TRBD2 (6 bases). CDR3 length: 12 residues. Germline V gene sequence: CDR1 SGHNT, CDR2 YYREEE (reference sequence). The V gene lost 4 bases and the J gene lost 9 bases, with 11 bases spanning the gap.